Here is one TCR beta chain with its context. J lost 1 base, V lost 4 bases, and 2 bases had no gene match. The germline V gene encodes CDR1 SGHNT and CDR2 YYREEE (reference sequence). This CDR3 region has 15 residues. This sample stems from a study of blood T cell repertoires in COVID-19. On the study more broadly: From T cells, B-cell-depleted T cells, or PBMCs came the material, which was cDNA or gDNA.

Sequencing was performed with immunoSEQ multiplex PCR; in TCRdb, only in-frame clones are kept and a portion is missing. The sample includes tens of thousands of clones, approximately 86% of them seen just once. What was sequenced was peripheral blood. The origin of this receptor is a man between 60 and 75 years old with acute or convalescent COVID-19. V and J are TRBV5-4 and TRBJ2-3; 11 bases line up with TRBD2. CDR3: CASSQGLAGTDTQYF. CDR3 DNA sequence: TGTGCCAGCAGCCAGGGACTAGCGGGCACAGATACGCAGTATTTT.